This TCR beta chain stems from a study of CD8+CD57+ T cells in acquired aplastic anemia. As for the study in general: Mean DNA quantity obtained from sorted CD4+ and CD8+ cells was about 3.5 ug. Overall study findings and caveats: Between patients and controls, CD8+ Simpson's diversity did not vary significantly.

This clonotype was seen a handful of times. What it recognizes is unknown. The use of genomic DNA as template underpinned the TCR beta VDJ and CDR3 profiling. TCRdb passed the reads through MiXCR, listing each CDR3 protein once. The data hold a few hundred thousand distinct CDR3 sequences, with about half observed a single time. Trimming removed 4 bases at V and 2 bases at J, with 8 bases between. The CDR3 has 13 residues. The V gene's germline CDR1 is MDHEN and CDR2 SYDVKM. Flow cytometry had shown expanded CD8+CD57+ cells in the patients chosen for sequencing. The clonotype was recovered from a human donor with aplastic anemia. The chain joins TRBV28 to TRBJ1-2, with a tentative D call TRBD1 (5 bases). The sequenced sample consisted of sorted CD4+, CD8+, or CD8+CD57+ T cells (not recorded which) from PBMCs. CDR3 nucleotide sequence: TGTGCCAGCAGTTACGGGGCGAACTATGGCTACACCTTC. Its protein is CASSYGANYGYTF.